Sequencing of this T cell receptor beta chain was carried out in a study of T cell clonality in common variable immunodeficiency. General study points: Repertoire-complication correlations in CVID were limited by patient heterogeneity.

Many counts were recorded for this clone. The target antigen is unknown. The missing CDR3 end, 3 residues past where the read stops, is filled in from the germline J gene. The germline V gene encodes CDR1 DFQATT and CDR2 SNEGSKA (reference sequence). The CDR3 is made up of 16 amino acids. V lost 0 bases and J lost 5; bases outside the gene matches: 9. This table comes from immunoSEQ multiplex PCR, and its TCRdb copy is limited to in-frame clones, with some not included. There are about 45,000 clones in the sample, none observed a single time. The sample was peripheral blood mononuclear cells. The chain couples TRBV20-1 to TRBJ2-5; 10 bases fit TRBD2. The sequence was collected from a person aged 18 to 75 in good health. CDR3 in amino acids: CSARDAAGGERETQYF. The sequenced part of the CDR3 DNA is TGCAGTGCTAGAGATGCAGCGGGAGGGGAGCGGGAGACC.